The T cell receptor (beta chain) described here comes from a study of blood T cell repertoires in COVID-19. Study context: The study drew acute and convalescent COVID-19 samples from the United States, Italy and Spain. T cells, B-cell-depleted T cells, or PBMCs provided the cDNA or gDNA that served as material.

Produced via immunoSEQ multiplex PCR; TCRdb's table is partial and in-frame only. The repertoire has roughly 200,000 clones, 80% of them found once; the top ten carry 5.5% to 7%. Germline lookup yields CDR1 MDHEN and CDR2 SYDVKM. V lost 3 bases and J 4 bases, leaving 15 bases between the germline ends. This CDR3 comprises 15 residues. The chain combines TRBV28 with TRBJ2-5, with D unclear. The TCR originated in a woman in her seventies with acute or convalescent COVID-19. Sequenced material: peripheral blood. CDR3 loop: CASSLVNLSGETQYF. The CDR3 DNA reads as TGTGCCAGCAGTTTGGTCAATTTATCGGGAGAGACCCAGTACTTC.